The 13 T cell receptor beta chains given below trace back to one sample, sequenced in a study of cytomegalovirus exposure and HLA in healthy donors. Amplification used 60 Vbeta primers and 13 Jbeta primers. Profiled with immunoSEQ multiplex PCR; TCRdb holds only in-frame clones, not every one. The table lists about 85,000 clones, about three quarters of them singletons. Sequences were obtained from PBMCs. The receptors shown here come from a boy aged 5-17 years in good health and CMV-seronegative.

V is TRBV30 and J is TRBJ2-5, with 10 nucleotides matching TRBD2. Trimming took 2 bases from V and 2 from J; bases not matched to a gene: 23. CDR1 is GTSNPN and CDR2 is SVGIG in the germline V gene (reference sequence). The CDR3 loop spans 21 amino acids. CDR3 amino acids: CAWSISAAQAGGPRKQETQYF. CDR3 bases: TGTGCCTGGAGTATTTCGGCGGCTCAAGCGGGAGGGCCGAGGAAACAAGAGACCCAGTACTTC.

This clone occurred once. The chain employs TRBV6-1 and TRBJ2-3; 8 nucleotides align to TRBD1. V gave up 4 bases and J gave up 2 bases; unmatched junction bases: 8. CDR1 is MNHNS, CDR2 SASEGT, per germline. The CDR3 has 16 amino acids. The CDR3 DNA sequence: TGTGCCAGCAGTGTCTCCCAGGGGGCCGTCACAGATACGCAGTATTTT. The encoded protein is CASSVSQGAVTDTQYF.

The chain links TRBV13 to TRBJ2-1, with a weak D call TRBD2 (5 bases). Germline V gene data show CDR1 as PRHDT and CDR2 as FYEKMQ (reference sequence). Trimming cost V 5 bases and J 8 bases, with 16 bases left between them. CDR3 length: 14 residues. CDR3 in DNA: TGTGCCAGCAGCCTGACTATCATCTGGGATGAGCAGTTCTTC. Translating gives CASSLTIIWDEQFF. Supplemented by reference TRBV13 and TRBJ2-1, the full variable domain reads AAGVIQSPRHLIKEKRETATLKCYPIPRHDTVYWYQQGPGQDPQFLISFYEKMQSDKGSIPDRFSAQQFSDYHSELNMSSLELGDSALYFCASSLTIIWDEQFFGPGTRLTVL.

The J gene is TRBJ2-2, the V gene TRBV4-3; 12 bases fit TRBD2. Per the germline V gene, CDR1 is LGHNA and CDR2 is YSLEER. With V trimmed by 4 bases and J by 4 bases, 10 bases remained unmatched. The CDR3 runs 18 residues. DNA of the CDR3: TGCGCCAGCAGCCCATCCCCTCTGACTAGCGGGGGCACCGGGGAGCTGTTTTTT. Amino acids: CASSPSPLTSGGTGELFF.

The CDR3 nucleotides are TGTGCCAGCAGACGTGGAGGGAGCGAGCAGTACTTC. It encodes CASRRGGSEQYF. This chain joins TRBV6-5 and TRBJ2-7, with D possibly being TRBD2 (6 bases). CDR1 is MNHEY, CDR2 SVGAGI, per germline. The CDR3 spans 12 residues. V lost 6 bases and J lost 6, with 12 bases in between.

The gene calls are TRBV5-6 and TRBJ1-2, with D possibly matching TRBD1 (6 bases). The CDR3 is 16 amino acids. V lost 0 bases and J lost 0, with 12 bases in between. Germline V lookup: CDR1 SGHDT, CDR2 YYEEEE. DNA of the CDR3: TGTGCCAGCAGCTTGGACAGGGTCGACGCTAACTATGGCTACACCTTC. Residues: CASSLDRVDANYGYTF. Combining the CDR3 with reference TRBV5-6 and TRBJ1-2 gives the whole variable domain DAGVTQSPTHLIKTRGQQVTLRCSPKSGHDTVSWYQQALGQGPQFIFQYYEEEERQRGNFPDRFSGHQFPNYSSELNVNALLLGDSALYLCASSLDRVDANYGYTFGSGTRLTVV.

This clone turned up a few times. This CDR3 is CASSNQGASASQYF. The CDR3 DNA follows: TGTGCCAGCAGCAATCAGGGGGCCTCGGCGTCCCAGTACTTC. The rearrangement joins TRBV7-2 to TRBJ2-5; 8 bases map to TRBD1. The junction had 11 bases not matched to a gene; V was cut back by 5 bases and J by 9 bases. Germline CDR1 SGHTA, CDR2 FQGNSA. The CDR3 spans 14 residues. Combining the CDR3 with reference TRBV7-2 and TRBJ2-5 gives the whole variable domain GAGVSQSPSNKVTEKGKDVELRCDPISGHTALYWYRQSLGQGLEFLIYFQGNSAPDKSGLPSDRFSAERTGGSVSTLTIQRTQQEDSAVYLCASSNQGASASQYFGPGTRLLVL.

In this sample, this clone turned up once. The chain employs TRBV27 and TRBJ1-5; tentatively, D is TRBD1 (6 bases). Per the germline V gene, CDR1 is MNHEY and CDR2 is SMNVEV (reference sequence). Deletions cut 4 bases from V and 7 bases from J, with 14 bases between. This CDR3 is built from 14 residues. CDR3 nucleotides: TGTGCCAGCAGTTCCACAGGGTCGAGACAGCCCCAGCATTTT. Amino acid sequence: CASSSTGSRQPQHF.

This rearrangement joins TRBV29-1 to TRBJ2-7; possible D gene TRBD1, 6 bases. Germline V gene lookup returns CDR1 SQVTM and CDR2 ANQGSEA. This CDR3 has 12 residues. V was shortened by 3 bases and J by 2 bases, with 8 bases between the two germline ends. The CDR3 region has the DNA TGCAGCGTTGAGGGGGCCGCCTACGAGCAGTACTTC. This gives the protein CSVEGAAYEQYF.

V and J are TRBV6-5 and TRBJ2-5, with D possibly matching TRBD1 (6 bases). This CDR3 region has 13 residues. Looked up from germline, CDR1 is MNHEY and CDR2 is SVGAGI. V shed 6 bases and J shed 5 bases, with 13 bases lying between them. As DNA, the CDR3 is TGTGCCAGCAGGTTAACAGGGACGGAGACCCAGTACTTC. It yields the protein CASRLTGTETQYF.

The chain has TRBV11-1 and TRBJ1-1, with D possibly matching TRBD1 (6 bases). Trimming stripped 6 bases from V and 1 base from J, with 9 bases between. Germline assignment: CDR1 SGHAT and CDR2 FQDESV (reference sequence). CDR3 length: 13 amino acids. In nucleotides, the CDR3 is TGTGCCAGCAGTCCGACAGGGAACACTGAAGCTTTCTTT. As protein: CASSPTGNTEAFF.

This clone was seen just once. The rearrangement uses TRBV6-5 and TRBJ1-1; D ambiguous. Germline V gives CDR1 MNHEY, CDR2 SVGAGI. V was clipped by 6 bases and J by 5 bases, with 13 bases between them. The CDR3 has 13 residues. The CDR3 protein is CASSRMDYTEAFF. Written as DNA, the CDR3 is TGTGCCAGCAGCCGAATGGACTATACTGAAGCTTTCTTT.

The CDR3 region has the DNA TGTGCCAGCAGTGAGAGACAGCCCGCGGATGAGCAGTTCTTC. As protein: CASSERQPADEQFF. The V gene is TRBV6-1, the J gene TRBJ2-1; D is perhaps TRBD1 (5 bases). Germline lookup yields CDR1 MNHNS and CDR2 SASEGT. V gave up 3 bases and J gave up 8 bases, with 14 bases separating them. The CDR3 consists of 14 residues.